The 28 T cell receptor beta chains below were found in one sample sequenced in a study of Graves' ophthalmopathy and Graves' hyperthyroidism. The TCR beta CDR3 regions underwent amplification from RNA transcripts. Second-round multiplex PCR came after a first-round RT-PCR that employed HTBI primers. A single record per CDR3 protein comes from TCRdb applying MiXCR to the multiplex PCR reads. The sample has 340,000 or so distinct CDR3 sequences; around a sixth are singletons. Source material: peripheral blood. These receptors were obtained from an adult man with Graves' ophthalmopathy.

This clonotype was detected ten times or more. The chain couples TRBV4-3 to TRBJ2-7; D not certain. The germline gives CDR1 LGHNA, CDR2 YSLEER. The germline V and J ends were trimmed by 0 bases and 0 bases, with 12 bases remaining between them. The CDR3 runs to 16 residues. The CDR3 sequence is CASSQDPGQYSYEQYF. The DNA for the CDR3 is TGCGCCAGCAGCCAAGATCCCGGGCAGTACTCCTACGAGCAGTACTTC.

This clonotype was counted at least ten times. J is TRBJ2-7 and V is TRBV15; TRBD2 matches 14 bases. The germline gives CDR1 LNHNV, CDR2 YYDKDF (reference sequence). Trimming took 0 bases from V and 1 from J; bases not matched to a gene: 11. The CDR3 runs to 20 residues. The CDR3 region is CATSRDKKTSGRASSYEQYF. In DNA, the CDR3 is TGTGCCACCAGCAGAGATAAAAAGACTAGCGGGAGGGCCAGTTCCTACGAGCAGTACTTC.

The CDR3 coding sequence is TGCGCCAGCAGCCCTACCGACAGGGGCATGAACACTGAAGCTTTCTTT. Its protein is CASSPTDRGMNTEAFF. The chain couples TRBV5-1 to TRBJ1-1; TRBD1 matches at 8 bases. The J segment lost 0 bases and the V segment lost 4 bases, leaving 8 bases of the junction unmatched. The CDR3 contains 16 residues. The germline V gene encodes CDR1 SGHRS and CDR2 YFSETQ.

Many counts were recorded for this clonotype. J is TRBJ2-7 and V is TRBV20-1; TRBD1 is a possible D gene (6 bases). Germline CDR1 is DFQATT and CDR2 is SNEGSKA (reference sequence). V lost 6 bases, J lost 3 bases, and 12 bases lay in between. The CDR3 totals 12 residues. The CDR3 DNA reads as TGCAGTGCCCGCCACAGGGACTACGAGCAGTACTTC. Residues: CSARHRDYEQYF.

This clonotype has at least ten counts. The V call is TRBV20-1, the J call TRBJ1-5; 8 bases are a match to TRBD1. Trimming at V came to 4 bases and at J to 6 bases, leaving 8 bases not matched to a gene. The CDR3 spans 14 residues. Germline values: CDR1 DFQATT, CDR2 SNEGSKA (reference sequence). The CDR3 DNA reads as TGCAGTGCTACCCGGACAGGGCCCCGTCAGCCCCAGCATTTT. Translation: CSATRTGPRQPQHF.

This clonotype was found many times. V gene TRBV19 combines with J gene TRBJ1-2; 9 nucleotides match TRBD1. Germline V gene data show CDR1 as LNHDA and CDR2 as SQIVND (reference sequence). The CDR3 totals 17 residues. J was trimmed by 5 bases and V by 6 bases; bases with no gene match: 16. Here the CDR3 DNA reads TGTGCCAGTAGCCCGACAGGGGGAACGGTTAGCTGGTATGGCTACACCTTC. Translation gives CASSPTGGTVSWYGYTF.

This clonotype was recorded at least ten times. The J gene is TRBJ2-7, the V gene TRBV12-3 or TRBV12-4; no clear D. Deletions cut 7 bases from V and 3 bases from J, with 13 bases between. This CDR3 has 13 residues. Written as DNA, the CDR3 is TGTGCCAGCACCTTAGGGCGCATCTACGAGCAGTACTTC. This sequence encodes CASTLGRIYEQYF.

The table lists this clonotype with many counts. The V gene is TRBV20-1, the J gene TRBJ2-7; weak D call: TRBD2 (6 bases). V lost 6 bases and J 3 bases, leaving 15 bases between the germline ends. Germline CDR1 DFQATT, CDR2 SNEGSKA (reference sequence). The length of the CDR3 is 13 residues. CDR3: CSANRLEIYEQYF. The CDR3, as DNA: TGCAGTGCCAACCGACTAGAAATCTACGAGCAGTACTTC.

This clonotype was seen repeatedly, ten times or more. The chain carries TRBV19 and TRBJ1-5; D unclear. The germline V gene has CDR1 LNHDA and CDR2 SQIVND (reference sequence). The CDR3 spans 17 residues. V was shortened by 0 bases and J by 0 bases, with 12 bases between the two germline ends. For the CDR3, the DNA is TGTGCCAGTAGTATAGATCCTAGGAGACCTAGCAATCAGCCCCAGCATTTT. Its protein is CASSIDPRRPSNQPQHF.

At least ten counts were recorded for this clonotype. V and J are TRBV24-1 and TRBJ1-1; D call uncertain. The length of the CDR3 is 13 residues. The V gene's germline CDR1 is KGHDR and CDR2 SFDVKD. V was clipped by 7 bases and J by 6 bases, with 14 bases between them. In nucleotides, the CDR3 is TGTGCCACCAGAAAAAGGGAATTCGCTGAAGCTTTCTTT. Amino acid sequence: CATRKREFAEAFF.

There are many counts of this clonotype. In nucleotides, the CDR3 is TGTGCCTGGAGGACAGAGAATCTGAACTATGGCTACACCTTC. Amino acids: CAWRTENLNYGYTF. The V and J genes are TRBV30 and TRBJ1-2, with D maybe TRBD1 (5 bases). From germline, CDR1 is GTSNPN and CDR2 SVGIG (reference sequence). Trimming pared 3 bases from V and 2 bases from J, leaving 13 bases between. CDR3 length equals 14 residues.

This clonotype was found many times. J is TRBJ2-5 and V is TRBV20-1, with TRBD2 matching 12 bases. J was trimmed by 5 bases and V by 2 bases; bases with no gene match: 9. CDR1 is DFQATT and CDR2 is SNEGSKA in the germline V gene (reference sequence). The CDR3 has 16 residues. CDR3 DNA: TGCAGTGCTAGACCTAGCGGGGGGGCCGATAGTGAGACCCAGTACTTC. Translated: CSARPSGGADSETQYF.

The chain joins TRBV24-1 to TRBJ2-7; D is possibly TRBD1 (6 bases). V was trimmed by 2 bases and J by 4 bases, leaving 8 bases between them. The germline CDR1 and CDR2 sequences are KGHDR and SFDVKD. This CDR3 is built from 13 residues. This chain's CDR3 is CATSDSQGYEQYF. The CDR3 DNA follows: TGTGCCACCAGTGATTCCCAGGGGTACGAGCAGTACTTC.

This clonotype was recorded at least ten times. V and J are TRBV20-1 and TRBJ2-2; weak D call: TRBD2 (7 bases). In germline, CDR1 is DFQATT, CDR2 SNEGSKA (reference sequence). V lost 1 base and J 2 bases, leaving 11 bases between the germline ends. The length of the CDR3 is 15 residues. The CDR3: CSARGGGLNTGELFF. CDR3 in DNA: TGCAGTGCTAGAGGGGGGGGGCTTAACACCGGGGAGCTGTTTTTT.

A remark on this clonotype: It may be a read error: a sequence one base away is much more abundant. The chain links TRBV5-1 to TRBJ1-5; no reliable D call. Germline-derived CDR1 and CDR2 are SGHRS and YFSETQ. With 6 bases removed from V and 5 bases from J, the gap between germline ends came to 12 bases. The CDR3 has 13 residues. The CDR3 loop reads CASTVAPDQPQHF. DNA of the CDR3: TGCGCCAGCACCGTGGCCCCGGATCAGCCCCAGCATTTT.

This clonotype was seen repeatedly, ten times or more. The chain uses TRBV7-9 and TRBJ2-5; TRBD2 matches at 7 bases. The germline gives CDR1 SEHNR, CDR2 FQNEAQ (reference sequence). The CDR3 totals 13 residues. Losses at the gene ends were 5 bases for V and 3 bases for J; bases not matched to a gene: 3. The CDR3 here is CASSRAGEETQYF. CDR3 DNA: TGTGCCAGCAGCCGCGCGGGGGAAGAGACCCAGTACTTC.

This clonotype appeared many times. The rearrangement joins TRBV7-2 to TRBJ1-2; D ambiguous. The CDR3 runs to 14 residues. Germline CDR1 is SGHTA and CDR2 is FQGNSA. With 1 base removed from V and 3 bases from J, the gap between germline ends came to 9 bases. CDR3 residues: CASSLGVGYYGYTF. In DNA, the CDR3 is TGTGCCAGCAGCTTAGGCGTGGGGTACTATGGCTACACCTTC. Variable domain in full (rest from reference TRBV7-2 and TRBJ1-2): GAGVSQSPSNKVTEKGKDVELRCDPISGHTALYWYRQSLGQGLEFLIYFQGNSAPDKSGLPSDRFSAERTGGSVSTLTIQRTQQEDSAVYLCASSLGVGYYGYTFGSGTRLTVV.

J is TRBJ1-5 and V is TRBV6-1; D uncertain. Between the trimmed V and J ends, which lost 0 bases and 7 bases, there was a span of 10 bases. The CDR3 has 14 residues. Germline V gene sequence: CDR1 MNHNS, CDR2 SASEGT. The CDR3 DNA is TGTGCCAGCAGTGAAGCTGGTGATTTACAGCCCCAGCATTTT. Protein product: CASSEAGDLQPQHF.

This clonotype was found many times. J is TRBJ1-5 and V is TRBV28, with D perhaps TRBD1 (5 bases). CDR1 and CDR2 from the germline V gene are MDHEN and SYDVKM. The V end lost 7 bases, the J end lost 3 bases, and 22 bases lay between the germline ends. The CDR3 consists of 17 residues. The CDR3 protein is CASKPLDSQWPNQPQHF. CDR3 DNA: TGTGCCAGCAAACCCTTAGACAGCCAGTGGCCCAATCAGCCCCAGCATTTT. The full variable domain, completed using reference TRBV28 and TRBJ1-5, is DVKVTQSSRYLVKRTGEKVFLECVQDMDHENMFWYRQDPGLGLRLIYFSYDVKMKEKGDIPEGYSVSREKKERFSLILESASTNQTSMYLCASKPLDSQWPNQPQHFGDGTRLSIL.

The genes are TRBV11-2 and TRBJ1-1; D is perhaps TRBD1 (5 bases). Germline CDR1 is SGHAT and CDR2 is FQNNGV. V was pared by 6 bases and J by 7 bases, with 12 bases between. The CDR3 extends over 12 amino acids. The CDR3 region has the DNA TGTGCCAGCAGTTCCATGGGGCTTGAAGCTTTCTTT. Residues: CASSSMGLEAFF. The whole variable domain, remainder taken from reference TRBV11-2 and TRBJ1-1, is EAGVAQSPRYKIIEKRQSVAFWCNPISGHATLYWYQQILGQGPKLLIQFQNNGVVDDSQLPKDRFSAERLKGVDSTLKIQPAKLEDSAVYLCASSSMGLEAFFGQGTRLTVV.

This clonotype was detected ten times or more. The chain recombines TRBV19 with TRBJ1-2; 11 bases fit TRBD1. Germline CDR1 LNHDA, CDR2 SQIVND (reference sequence). The V segment lost 3 bases and the J segment 4 bases; nucleotides outside the gene matches: 10. The CDR3 has 17 residues. This CDR3 reads CASSIGRGTGGIYGYTF. The CDR3 region has the DNA TGTGCCAGTAGTATCGGCCGCGGGACAGGGGGGATCTATGGCTACACCTTC.

The chain joins TRBV20-1 to TRBJ2-5, with D possibly TRBD2 on 5 matching bases. The ends were cut back, 0 bases at V and 0 bases at J, with 20 bases in the middle. This CDR3 has 18 residues. The germline gives CDR1 DFQATT, CDR2 SNEGSKA (reference sequence). The DNA of the CDR3 is TGCAGTGCTAGAGATAGGGCGTGGCTAGGAGGACACCAAGAGACCCAGTACTTC. Protein: CSARDRAWLGGHQETQYF.

The chain is built from TRBV6-5 and TRBJ1-1; D perhaps matches TRBD1 (5 bases). From germline, CDR1 is MNHEY and CDR2 SVGAGI. The length of the CDR3 is 13 residues. The ends were cut back, 4 bases at V and 5 bases at J, with 11 bases in the middle. The CDR3 nucleotides read TGTGCCAGCAGTTTGGTGAAGGGGACTGAAGCTTTCTTT. It encodes CASSLVKGTEAFF.

V usage is TRBV28 and J usage is TRBJ1-5, with 7 bases aligning to TRBD1. The CDR3 is made up of 13 amino acids. Per the germline V gene, CDR1 is MDHEN and CDR2 is SYDVKM. V trimming: 10 bases; J trimming: 2 bases; junction bases outside the gene matches: 5. The CDR3 DNA reads as TGTGCCATCCAGGGACAGCGCAATCAGCCCCAGCATTTT. This codes for CAIQGQRNQPQHF.

V is TRBV3-1 and J is TRBJ2-6; no definite D call. Germline assignment: CDR1 LGHDT and CDR2 YNNKEL (reference sequence). The CDR3 has 16 residues. Trimming pared 1 base from V and 4 bases from J, leaving 11 bases between. The chain's CDR3 is CASSQVLGSGANVLTF. CDR3 nucleotide sequence: TGTGCCAGCAGCCAAGTGTTGGGTTCCGGGGCCAACGTCCTGACTTTC. The variable domain in full, completed from reference TRBV3-1 and TRBJ2-6, reads DTAVSQTPKYLVTQMGNDKSIKCEQNLGHDTMYWYKQDSKKFLKIMFSYNNKELIINETVPNRFSPKSPDKAHLNLHINSLELGDSAVYFCASSQVLGSGANVLTFGAGSRLTVL.

The sample holds many counts of this clonotype. V gene TRBV20-1 combines with J gene TRBJ1-6; no clear D gene. The CDR3 has 16 amino acids. The germline V and J ends were trimmed by 2 bases and 1 base, with 12 bases remaining between them. Germline V gene data show CDR1 as DFQATT and CDR2 as SNEGSKA (reference sequence). CDR3 DNA: TGCAGTGCTAGAAGCCGGGATCGGTCCTATAATTCACCCCTCCACTTT. Amino acids: CSARSRDRSYNSPLHF.

The chain couples TRBV7-2 to TRBJ1-2; the D is unclear. Germline values: CDR1 SGHTA, CDR2 FQGNSA. The CDR3 is 14 amino acids. V lost 4 bases to trimming and J lost 3 bases, with 12 bases between them. CDR3 DNA: TGTGCCAGCAGCTCCGACATGGGCGACTATGGCTACACCTTC. This encodes CASSSDMGDYGYTF.

This clonotype was counted ten times or more. The chain links TRBV2 to TRBJ1-5; tentative D call: TRBD1 (6 bases). Germline V gene sequence: CDR1 SNHLY, CDR2 FYNNEI. CDR3 size: 14 residues. V lost 2 bases to trimming and J lost 7 bases, with 12 bases between them. Here the CDR3 DNA reads TGTGCCAGCAGTGAAATAGGGGGAGGGCAGCCCCAGCATTTT. Translating gives CASSEIGGGQPQHF.